The entry that follows covers one T cell receptor beta chain sequence. These data belong to a study of blood T cell repertoires in COVID-19. On the study more broadly: In each case, the material was cDNA or gDNA derived from T cells, B-cell-depleted T cells, or PBMCs.

Between the trimmed V and J ends, which lost 3 bases and 2 bases, there was a span of 8 bases. Per the germline V gene, CDR1 is SGDLS and CDR2 is YYNGEE. This CDR3 region has 13 residues. The table came from immunoSEQ multiplex PCR; TCRdb's copy has only in-frame clones and leaves some out. The sample includes about 200,000 clones, around 89% of them seen just once. The clonotype comes from a woman between 18 and 30 years old who had recovered from COVID-19. Input material: PBMCs or T cells enriched from blood (not recorded which). The rearrangement uses TRBV9 and TRBJ1-2; unclear D gene. CDR3 in DNA: TGTGCCAGCAGCGGAACAGAGAACTATGGCTACACCTTC. Protein sequence: CASSGTENYGYTF.